Shown below are 23 T cell receptor beta chains from a single sample sequenced in a study of blood T cells in healthy people across ages. Sample-barcoded 5' priming and a J-beta primer mix drove a second PCR of about 7 to 11 cycles. Each CDR3 protein is one row after TCRdb ran MiXCR on the 5' RACE reads. Of roughly 680,000 distinct CDR3 sequences listed, around 21% were seen once; the top ten hold under 4%. Sequenced sample: blood. Source of these receptors: a man between 65 and 85 years old in good health.

The chain employs TRBV5-1 and TRBJ2-3; 9 bases map to TRBD1. Germline assignment: CDR1 SGHRS and CDR2 YFSETQ. The J segment lost 0 bases and the V segment lost 4 bases, leaving 3 bases of the junction unmatched. The CDR3 has 15 residues. In nucleotides, the CDR3 is TGCGCCAGCAGCAGGACAGGGGTTAGCACAGATACGCAGTATTTT. It translates to CASSRTGVSTDTQYF.

The chain links TRBV20-1 to TRBJ1-2; D is ambiguous. Trimming removed 0 bases at V and 4 bases at J, with 9 bases between. There are 13 residues in the CDR3. The V gene's germline CDR1 is DFQATT and CDR2 SNEGSKA (reference sequence). The CDR3 protein is CSAREQEGYGYTF. The CDR3 bases are TGCAGTGCTAGAGAACAAGAGGGCTATGGCTACACCTTC.

This clonotype was detected only a few times. V is TRBV12-3 or TRBV12-4 and J is TRBJ1-1, with TRBD1 matching over 7 bases. The V segment lost 6 bases and the J segment 1 base; nucleotides outside the gene matches: 8. CDR3 length: 15 amino acids. The CDR3 sequence: CASRRTGASNTEAFF. As DNA, the CDR3 is TGTGCCAGCAGAAGAACAGGGGCGTCGAACACTGAAGCTTTCTTT.

The chain recombines TRBV29-1 with TRBJ2-1; 7 bases are a match to TRBD2. The CDR3 spans 14 residues. Trimming cost V 5 bases and J 0 bases; bases outside gene matches: 4. Germline V gene lookup returns CDR1 SQVTM and CDR2 ANQGSEA. The CDR3 spells CSVNGGSSYNEQFF. DNA of the CDR3: TGCAGCGTTAACGGCGGGAGCTCCTACAATGAGCAGTTCTTC.

J is TRBJ2-2 and V is TRBV27; 9 nucleotides align to TRBD2. Trimming took 6 bases from V and 5 from J; bases not matched to a gene: 10. The CDR3 runs 16 residues. CDR1 is MNHEY and CDR2 is SMNVEV in the germline V gene (reference sequence). Here the CDR3 DNA reads TGTGCCAGCAGAGCAAATAGCGGGAGTAGTACCGGGGAGCTGTTTTTT. It specifies CASRANSGSSTGELFF.

The chain is built from TRBV10-3 and TRBJ2-3, with D possibly being TRBD2 (6 bases). This CDR3 has 15 residues. From germline, CDR1 is ENHRY and CDR2 SYGVKD. V lost 7 bases to trimming and J lost 0 bases, with 14 bases between them. The CDR3 is CAIKWEDASTDTQYF. The DNA of the CDR3 is TGTGCCATCAAGTGGGAGGATGCGAGCACAGATACGCAGTATTTT.

This clonotype was observed a few times. The J gene is TRBJ2-1, the V gene TRBV2; TRBD2 aligns across 10 bases. After removal of 6 bases from V and 3 bases from J, the junction contained 5 bases not matched to a gene. The CDR3 has 15 residues. Per germline, CDR1 SNHLY and CDR2 FYNNEI. The CDR3 region has the DNA TGTGCCAGCAGGGCCGGACTAGCGGTCTACAATGAGCAGTTCTTC. This sequence encodes CASRAGLAVYNEQFF. Drawing the rest from reference TRBV2 and TRBJ2-1, the complete variable domain is EPEVTQTPSHQVTQMGQEVILRCVPISNHLYFYWYRQILGQKVEFLVSFYNNEISEKSEIFDDQFSVERPDGSNFTLKIRSTKLEDSAMYFCASRAGLAVYNEQFFGPGTRLTVL.

This clonotype was counted only a few times. The V and J genes are TRBV12-3 or TRBV12-4 and TRBJ2-5, with 9 positions matching TRBD1. V lost 4 bases and J lost 1; bases outside the gene matches: 1. The CDR3 runs 14 residues. The CDR3 coding sequence is TGTGCCAGCAGTTGGGGACAGGGCCAAGAGACCCAGTACTTC. Translation: CASSWGQGQETQYF.

This clonotype was detected only a few times. The V gene is TRBV19, the J gene TRBJ1-6; maybe TRBD1 (5 bases). Germline V gives CDR1 LNHDA, CDR2 SQIVND (reference sequence). This CDR3 has 16 residues. Trimming removed 3 bases at V and 4 bases at J, with 13 bases between. CDR3: CASSISGTNYNSPLHF. Written as DNA, the CDR3 is TGTGCCAGTAGTATCTCCGGGACCAATTATAATTCACCCCTCCACTTT. The whole variable domain, filled in from reference TRBV19 and TRBJ1-6, reads DGGITQSPKYLFRKEGQNVTLSCEQNLNHDAMYWYRQDPGQGLRLIYYSQIVNDFQKGDIAEGYSVSREKKESFPLTVTSAQKNPTAFYLCASSISGTNYNSPLHFGNGTRLTVT.

The rearrangement joins TRBV5-1 to TRBJ1-2; tentative D call: TRBD1 (6 bases). This CDR3 region has 13 residues. V lost 7 bases, J lost 1 base, and 11 bases lay in between. Germline values: CDR1 SGHRS, CDR2 YFSETQ. This CDR3 is CASGTTVNYGYTF. The CDR3 DNA reads TGCGCCAGCGGGACAACCGTTAACTATGGCTACACCTTC. The variable domain in full, with the rest retrieved from reference TRBV5-1 and TRBJ1-2, is KAGVTQTPRYLIKTRGQQVTLSCSPISGHRSVSWYQQTPGQGLQFLFEYFSETQRNKGNFPGRFSGRQFSNSRSEMNVSTLELGDSALYLCASGTTVNYGYTFGSGTRLTVV.

The chain joins TRBV6-1 to TRBJ2-1; D is perhaps TRBD1 or TRBD2 (6 bases each). V was trimmed by 6 bases and J by 10 bases, leaving 16 bases between them. The germline gives CDR1 MNHNS, CDR2 SASEGT. The CDR3 consists of 13 residues. The CDR3 here is CASSQRGDFEQFF. As DNA, the CDR3 is TGTGCCAGCAGCCAAAGGGGGGACTTCGAGCAGTTCTTC.

For this clonotype: Compared with germline, one end of the junction differs, possibly owing to a read error. The J gene is TRBJ1-2, the V gene TRBV3-1; weak D call: TRBD1 (5 bases). This CDR3 has 14 residues. Germline V gene lookup returns CDR1 LGHDT and CDR2 YNNKEL (reference sequence). In DNA, the CDR3 is TGTGTCAGCAGCCAAGGGGCGCCTACCTATGGCTACACCTTC. This translates into CVSSQGAPTYGYTF.

V usage is TRBV15 and J usage is TRBJ2-4, with 11 positions matching TRBD1. V shed 1 base, J shed 2 bases, and the junction held 7 bases outside the gene matches. This CDR3 is built from 18 residues. Germline V gene sequence: CDR1 LNHNV, CDR2 YYDKDF (reference sequence). The CDR3 DNA follows: TGTGCCACCAGCAGAGGGGACAGGGGGGTTGGTTCCAAAAACATTCAGTACTTC. It yields the protein CATSRGDRGVGSKNIQYF.

The rearrangement links TRBV20-1 to TRBJ1-4, with D unresolved. This CDR3 region has 14 residues. The V end lost 1 base, the J end lost 4 bases, and 10 bases lay between the germline ends. CDR1 is DFQATT, CDR2 SNEGSKA, per germline (reference sequence). CDR3 sequence: CSARGNQINEKLFF. The CDR3 DNA follows: TGCAGTGCTAGAGGGAACCAGATTAATGAAAAACTGTTTTTT.

J is TRBJ1-2 and V is TRBV5-5; D uncertain. The CDR3 has 14 amino acids. CDR1 is SGHKS, CDR2 YYEKEE, per germline (reference sequence). Trimming left V 2 bases short and J 0 bases short, with 8 bases between. The CDR3 nucleotides are TGTGCCAGCAGCTTTTCCCAAGCTAACTATGGCTACACCTTC. It translates to CASSFSQANYGYTF.

The chain links TRBV7-6 to TRBJ2-7, with 8 bases that match TRBD1. The CDR3 is 16 residues long. The germline V gene has CDR1 SGHVS and CDR2 FNYEAQ. V lost 5 bases, J lost 0 bases, and 9 bases stayed unmatched. CDR3 residues: CASSHPRQGSSYEQYF. The CDR3 DNA reads TGTGCCAGCAGCCACCCGAGACAGGGGAGCTCCTACGAGCAGTACTTC.

The chain uses TRBV20-1 and TRBJ1-2; a possible D gene is TRBD1 (5 bases). V was pared by 2 bases and J by 7 bases, with 11 bases between. The CDR3 runs to 12 residues. Germline-derived CDR1 and CDR2 are DFQATT and SNEGSKA (reference sequence). The CDR3 loop reads CSARKGAGGYTF. CDR3 coding DNA: TGCAGTGCTAGAAAAGGGGCAGGTGGCTACACCTTC.

The chain uses TRBV11-2 and TRBJ1-1; D is possibly TRBD1 (6 bases). This CDR3 contains 16 residues. Trimming left V 1 base short and J 4 bases short, with 16 bases between. Germline-derived CDR1 and CDR2 are SGHAT and FQNNGV. CDR3 coding DNA: TGTGCCAGCAGCTTAGGTTCGGTGCAGGGGAGCACTGAAGCTTTCTTT. Encoded protein: CASSLGSVQGSTEAFF.

The CDR3, as DNA: TGTGCCAGCAGTTTCATTAAACGGGCGGGCTCTCACTACGAGCAGTACTTC. Its protein is CASSFIKRAGSHYEQYF. The chain joins TRBV11-2 to TRBJ2-7; TRBD2 is a possible D gene (5 bases). Per germline, CDR1 SGHAT and CDR2 FQNNGV. The V gene lost 6 bases and the J gene lost 3 bases, with 24 bases spanning the gap. The CDR3 has 17 amino acids. Based on the CDR3 plus reference TRBV11-2 and TRBJ2-7, the full variable domain is EAGVAQSPRYKIIEKRQSVAFWCNPISGHATLYWYQQILGQGPKLLIQFQNNGVVDDSQLPKDRFSAERLKGVDSTLKIQPAKLEDSAVYLCASSFIKRAGSHYEQYFGPGTRLTVT.

The chain is built from TRBV6-2 or TRBV6-3 and TRBJ1-1; D is ambiguous. The CDR3 runs to 12 residues. Trimming cost V 2 bases and J 5 bases, with 6 bases left between them. Germline lookup yields CDR1 MNHEY and CDR2 SVGEGT. CDR3 nucleotides: TGTGCCAGCAGTTACGTAGGGACTGAAGCTTTCTTT. Its translation: CASSYVGTEAFF.

This clonotype was detected only a few times. An end of the junction differs from the germline gene, which may be a read error. The chain uses TRBV20-1 and TRBJ2-7, with a weak D call TRBD1 (6 bases). The CDR3 sequence is 11 residues long. Germline V gene sequence: CDR1 DFQATT, CDR2 SNEGSKA (reference sequence). The CDR3 DNA is TGCAGTGCAACACAGGGATCCGAGCAGCACTTC. It is translated as CSATQGSEQHF.

At least ten counts were recorded for this clonotype. Here the CDR3 DNA reads TGTGCCAGCACTGATAGGGTTTCCCAAGAGACCCAGTACTTC. This gives the protein CASTDRVSQETQYF. The V call is TRBV28, the J call TRBJ2-5; D unresolved. Looked up from germline, CDR1 is MDHEN and CDR2 is SYDVKM. CDR3 length: 14 amino acids. With 7 bases removed from V and 1 base from J, the gap between germline ends came to 13 bases.

The chain uses TRBV28 and TRBJ2-5; D is unclear. This CDR3 is 13 amino acids long. Germline V gives CDR1 MDHEN, CDR2 SYDVKM. The germline V and J ends were trimmed by 3 bases and 2 bases, with 7 bases remaining between them. The CDR3: CASSLTEQETQYF. CDR3 DNA sequence: TGTGCCAGCAGTTTGACGGAACAAGAGACCCAGTACTTC.